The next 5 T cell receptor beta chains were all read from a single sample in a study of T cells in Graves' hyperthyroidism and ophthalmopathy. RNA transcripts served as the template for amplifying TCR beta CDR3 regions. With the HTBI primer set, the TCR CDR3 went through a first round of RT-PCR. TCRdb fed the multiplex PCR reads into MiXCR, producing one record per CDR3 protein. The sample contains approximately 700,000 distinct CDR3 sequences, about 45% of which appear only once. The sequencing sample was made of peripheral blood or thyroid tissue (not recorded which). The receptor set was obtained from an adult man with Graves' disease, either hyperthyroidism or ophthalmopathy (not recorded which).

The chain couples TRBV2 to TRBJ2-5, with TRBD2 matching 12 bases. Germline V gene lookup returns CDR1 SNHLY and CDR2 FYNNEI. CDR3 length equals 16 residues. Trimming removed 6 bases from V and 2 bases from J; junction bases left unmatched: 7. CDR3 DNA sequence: TGTGCCAGCAGCACCGGGACTAGCGGGCCGCAAGAGACCCAGTACTTC. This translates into CASSTGTSGPQETQYF.

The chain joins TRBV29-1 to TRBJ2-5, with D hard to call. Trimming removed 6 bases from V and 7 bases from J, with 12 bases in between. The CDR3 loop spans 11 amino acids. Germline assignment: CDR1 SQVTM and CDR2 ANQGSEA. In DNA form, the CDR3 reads TGCAGCGTCGGTGAGGTGGGGACCCAGTACTTC. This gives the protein CSVGEVGTQYF.

CDR3 amino acids: CAISQDFGPAETQYF. The CDR3 region has the DNA TGTGCCATCAGCCAAGATTTCGGACCAGCTGAGACCCAGTACTTC. This chain joins TRBV10-3 and TRBJ2-5; D gene ambiguous. V was clipped by 6 bases and J by 5 bases, with 19 bases between them. This CDR3 is built from 15 residues. Germline loops: CDR1 ENHRY, CDR2 SYGVKD.

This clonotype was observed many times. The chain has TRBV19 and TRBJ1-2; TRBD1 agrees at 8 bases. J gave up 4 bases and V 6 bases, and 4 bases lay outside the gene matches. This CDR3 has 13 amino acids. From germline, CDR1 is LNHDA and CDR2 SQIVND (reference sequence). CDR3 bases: TGTGCCAGTAGGACGGACAGGGCCTATGGCTACACCTTC. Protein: CASRTDRAYGYTF.

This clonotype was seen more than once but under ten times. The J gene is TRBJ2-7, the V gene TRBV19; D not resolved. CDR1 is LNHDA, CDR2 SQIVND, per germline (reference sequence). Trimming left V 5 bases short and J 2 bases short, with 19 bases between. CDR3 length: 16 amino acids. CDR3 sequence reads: CASSPRKTDLAYEQYF. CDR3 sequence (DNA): TGTGCCAGTAGTCCTCGCAAGACGGACCTTGCCTACGAGCAGTACTTC.